This T cell receptor beta chain was identified in a study of blood T cells in healthy people across ages. This clonotype was seen more than once but under ten times. Sample-barcoded 5' priming and a J-beta primer mix drove a second PCR of roughly 7 to 11 cycles. One entry per CDR3 protein results from TCRdb running MiXCR on the 5' RACE reads. Seen here are about 2 million distinct CDR3 sequences, roughly 49% observed once, and the top ten hold roughly 2%. Each donor gave ten milliliters of peripheral blood. This receptor was obtained from a woman aged 40 to 55 in good health. The source material was blood.

The CDR3 reads CASSQLNHGTDTQYF. CDR3 DNA: TGCGCCAGCAGCCAACTGAACCACGGAACAGATACGCAGTATTTT. This chain joins TRBV4-3 and TRBJ2-3; D gene ambiguous. The CDR3 length is 15 residues. V lost 2 bases and J lost 3, with 12 bases in between. Germline CDR1 reads LGHNA; CDR2 reads YSLEER.